This T cell receptor (beta chain) was recovered during a study of early T cells in non-severe SARS-CoV-2 infection. TCRdb re-analysed the 5' RACE reads in MiXCR, keeping a single row per CDR3 protein. The table lists 39,000 or so distinct CDR3 sequences, less than 7% of them singletons, with under 4.5% in the top ten. This clonotype came up many times. Germline CDR1 and CDR2: DFQATT and SNEGSKA (reference sequence). V was pared by 1 base and J by 8 bases, with 14 bases between. The CDR3 is made up of 13 amino acids. This chain connects TRBV20-1 to TRBJ1-2; no clear D gene. Sequenced material: whole blood, taken at baseline. The receptor was derived from an adult who was a healthcare worker with PCR-confirmed SARS-CoV-2 infection or an uninfected control (not recorded which). In DNA form, the CDR3 reads TGCAGTGCTAGAGCTGGGGTGTCAAAAGGCTACACCTTC. Residues: CSARAGVSKGYTF.